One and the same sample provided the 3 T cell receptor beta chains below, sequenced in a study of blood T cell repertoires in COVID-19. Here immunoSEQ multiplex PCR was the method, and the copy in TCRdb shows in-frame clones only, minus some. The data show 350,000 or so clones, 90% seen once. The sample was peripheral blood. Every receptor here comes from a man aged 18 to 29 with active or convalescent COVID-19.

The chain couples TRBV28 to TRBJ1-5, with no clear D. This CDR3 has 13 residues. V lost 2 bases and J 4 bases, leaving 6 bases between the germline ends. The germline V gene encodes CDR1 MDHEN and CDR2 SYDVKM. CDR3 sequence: CASSLERNQPQHF. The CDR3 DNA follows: TGTGCCAGCAGTTTAGAGAGGAATCAGCCCCAGCATTTT.

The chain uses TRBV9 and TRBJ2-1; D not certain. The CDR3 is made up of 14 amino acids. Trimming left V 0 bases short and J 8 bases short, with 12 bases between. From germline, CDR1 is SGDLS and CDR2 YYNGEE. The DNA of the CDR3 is TGTGCCAGCAGCGTAGCCAACGTCGAGGATGAGCAGTTCTTC. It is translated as CASSVANVEDEQFF.

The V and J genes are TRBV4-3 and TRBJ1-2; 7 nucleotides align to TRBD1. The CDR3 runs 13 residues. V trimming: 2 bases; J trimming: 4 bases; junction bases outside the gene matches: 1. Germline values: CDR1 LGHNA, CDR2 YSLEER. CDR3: CASSQQGGYGYTF. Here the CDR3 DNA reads TGCGCCAGCAGCCAACAGGGGGGCTATGGCTACACCTTC.